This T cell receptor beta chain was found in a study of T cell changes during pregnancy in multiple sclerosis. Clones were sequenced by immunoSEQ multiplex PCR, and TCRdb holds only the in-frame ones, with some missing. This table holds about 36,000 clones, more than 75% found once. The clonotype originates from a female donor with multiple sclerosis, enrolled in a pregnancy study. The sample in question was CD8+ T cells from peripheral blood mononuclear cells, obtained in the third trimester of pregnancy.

CDR3 sequence (DNA): TGTGCCAGCAGCATCGACAGAAATAGCAATCAGCCCCAGCATTTT. This encodes CASSIDRNSNQPQHF. The rearrangement uses TRBV7-9 and TRBJ1-5; D is perhaps TRBD1 (5 bases). The CDR3 runs 15 residues. Germline assignment: CDR1 SEHNR and CDR2 FQNEAQ (reference sequence). V was shortened by 5 bases and J by 0 bases, with 11 bases between the two germline ends. Supplemented by reference TRBV7-9 and TRBJ1-5, the full variable domain reads DTGVSQNPRHKITKRGQNVTFRCDPISEHNRLYWYRQTLGQGPEFLTYFQNEAQLEKSRLLSDRFSAERPKGSFSTLEIQRTEQGDSAMYLCASSIDRNSNQPQHFGDGTRLSIL.